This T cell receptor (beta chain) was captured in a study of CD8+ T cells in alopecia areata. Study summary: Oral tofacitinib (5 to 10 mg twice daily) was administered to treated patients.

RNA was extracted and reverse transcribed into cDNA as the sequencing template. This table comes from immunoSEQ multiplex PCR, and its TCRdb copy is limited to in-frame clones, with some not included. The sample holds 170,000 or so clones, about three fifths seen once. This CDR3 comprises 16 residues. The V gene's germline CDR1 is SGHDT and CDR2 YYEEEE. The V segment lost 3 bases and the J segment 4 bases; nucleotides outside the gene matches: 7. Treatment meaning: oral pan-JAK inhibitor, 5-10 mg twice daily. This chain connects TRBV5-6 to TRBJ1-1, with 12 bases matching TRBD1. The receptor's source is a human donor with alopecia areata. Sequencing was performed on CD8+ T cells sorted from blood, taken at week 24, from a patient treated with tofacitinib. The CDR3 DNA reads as TGTGCCAGCAGCTGGGGACAGGGGGCTGTGACCACTGAAGCTTTCTTT. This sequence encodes CASSWGQGAVTTEAFF.